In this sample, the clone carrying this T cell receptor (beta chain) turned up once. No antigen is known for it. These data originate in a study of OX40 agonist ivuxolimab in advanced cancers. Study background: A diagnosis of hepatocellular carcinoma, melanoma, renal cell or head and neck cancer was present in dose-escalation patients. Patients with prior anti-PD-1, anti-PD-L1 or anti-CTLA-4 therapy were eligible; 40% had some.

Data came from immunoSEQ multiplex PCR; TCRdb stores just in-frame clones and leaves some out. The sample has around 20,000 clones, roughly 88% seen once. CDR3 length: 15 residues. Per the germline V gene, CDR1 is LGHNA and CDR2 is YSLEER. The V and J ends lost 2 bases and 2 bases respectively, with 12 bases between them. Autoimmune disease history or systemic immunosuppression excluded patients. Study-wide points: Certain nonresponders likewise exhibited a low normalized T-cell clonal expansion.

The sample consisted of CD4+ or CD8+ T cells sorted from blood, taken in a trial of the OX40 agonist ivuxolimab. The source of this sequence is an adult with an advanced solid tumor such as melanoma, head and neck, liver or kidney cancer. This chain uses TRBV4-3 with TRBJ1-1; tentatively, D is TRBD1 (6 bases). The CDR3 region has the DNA TGCGCCAGCAGCCAAAGTTTACAGGGCAACACTGAAGCTTTCTTT. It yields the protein CASSQSLQGNTEAFF.